This entry concerns a single T cell receptor beta chain. The data originate from a study of control samples from healthy donors and cancer patients. Some clones are missing from TCRdb's copy, which holds only in-frame ones; the method was immunoSEQ multiplex PCR. Here the sample spans 100,000 to 150,000 clones, roughly 91% being singletons. Trimming pared 3 bases from V and 1 base from J, leaving 10 bases between. The germline V gene encodes CDR1 LGHNA and CDR2 YSLEER. This CDR3 contains 14 residues. The receptor's source is a man between 40 and 49 years old in good health. The chain carries TRBV4-3 and TRBJ2-7; possible D gene TRBD2, 7 bases. Sequencing was done on a sample of blood. DNA of the CDR3: TGCGCCAGCAGCCAGCGGGGGCTTTCCTACGAGCAGTACTTC. This translates into CASSQRGLSYEQYF.